These 18 T cell receptor beta chains were all obtained from the same sample, sequenced in a study of beta chain features in type 1 diabetes. Sequenced material consisted of expressed TCRB transcripts (all of the isolated RNA was reverse transcribed). Sequencing used immunoSEQ multiplex PCR; TCRdb keeps in-frame clones, though not all of them. The repertoire has about 27,000 clones, around 54% of them found once; the top ten carry around 1.6%. Study-wide points: Within each of all four CD4+ subsets, Type 1 diabetes patients had TCRB CDR3s that were moderately but significantly shorter.

Antigen specificity for these receptors is unknown. Sequencing was carried out using Tregs from blood. These receptors came from a woman aged 18-29 years with type 1 diabetes.

The CDR3 DNA reads TGTGCCAGCAGTGAACAGGGTTTCCAAGAGACCCAGTACTTC. This codes for CASSEQGFQETQYF. The chain combines TRBV6-1 with TRBJ2-5; D is possibly TRBD1 (5 bases). CDR1 and CDR2 (germline): MNHNS, SASEGT. The V end lost 2 bases, the J end lost 1 base, and 8 bases lay between the germline ends. The CDR3 is made up of 14 amino acids.

This chain uses TRBV7-8 with TRBJ2-5, with a possible D match to TRBD1 (5 bases). The CDR3 loop spans 14 amino acids. The V gene lost 3 bases and the J gene lost 5 bases, with 13 bases spanning the gap. CDR1 SGHVS and CDR2 FQNEAQ come from the germline V gene. The CDR3 coding sequence is TGTGCCAGCAGCTTCGGCAGGGAAGAGGAGACCCAGTACTTC. Its translation is CASSFGREEETQYF. The variable domain in full, completed from reference TRBV7-8 and TRBJ2-5, reads GAGVSQSPRYKVAKRGQDVALRCDPISGHVSLFWYQQALGQGPEFLTYFQNEAQLDKSGLPSDRFFAERPEGSVSTLKIQRTQQEDSAVYLCASSFGREEETQYFGPGTRLLVL.

J is TRBJ2-1 and V is TRBV5-1; 9 nucleotides align to TRBD2. The CDR3 is 19 residues long. Germline-derived CDR1 and CDR2 are SGHRS and YFSETQ. V shed 1 base and J 1 base; nucleotides not matched to a gene: 12. The CDR3 DNA sequence: TGCGCCAGCAGCTTGTCACTAGCGGGTACTACCAGGTCCTACAATGAGCAGTTCTTC. Translated: CASSLSLAGTTRSYNEQFF. Filled out from reference TRBV5-1 and TRBJ2-1, the complete variable domain reads KAGVTQTPRYLIKTRGQQVTLSCSPISGHRSVSWYQQTPGQGLQFLFEYFSETQRNKGNFPGRFSGRQFSNSRSEMNVSTLELGDSALYLCASSLSLAGTTRSYNEQFFGPGTRLTVL.

This chain uses TRBV6-1 with TRBJ1-1, with a tentative D call TRBD1 (5 bases). Trimming shortened V by 4 bases and J by 1 base, and 7 bases separated the two germline ends. The CDR3 is made up of 13 amino acids. Germline-derived CDR1 and CDR2 are MNHNS and SASEGT. The CDR3 here is CASSVQENTEAFF. The DNA for the CDR3 is TGTGCCAGCAGTGTACAGGAGAACACTGAAGCTTTCTTT.

The chain uses TRBV4-3 and TRBJ2-5; 9 positions match TRBD1. The CDR3 runs to 17 residues. Trimming cost V 1 base and J 4 bases; bases outside gene matches: 10. Germline V CDR1 and CDR2: LGHNA, YSLEER. The CDR3 loop reads CASSQGHTGTGLETQYF. The CDR3 DNA follows: TGCGCCAGCAGCCAAGGGCACACCGGGACAGGGCTAGAGACCCAGTACTTC.

This chain connects TRBV4-3 to TRBJ2-1; 11 bases align to TRBD2. V trimming: 1 base; J trimming: 5 bases; junction bases outside the gene matches: 7. Germline V gene sequence: CDR1 LGHNA, CDR2 YSLEER. This CDR3 comprises 17 residues. CDR3 bases: TGCGCCAGCAGCCAAGTTCTAGCGGGAGGCACAGACAATGAGCAGTTCTTC. Protein sequence: CASSQVLAGGTDNEQFF.

The chain has TRBV28 and TRBJ1-5, with 8 nucleotides matching TRBD1. Germline V gene data show CDR1 as MDHEN and CDR2 as SYDVKM. The length of the CDR3 is 16 residues. With 5 bases clipped from V and 3 bases from J, the junction kept 9 bases outside the gene matches. The CDR3 sequence is CASSPATGGFNQPQHF. Written as DNA, the CDR3 is TGTGCCAGCAGTCCTGCAACAGGGGGATTCAATCAGCCCCAGCATTTT.

The chain joins TRBV7-8 to TRBJ2-7; 9 bases agree with TRBD1. Looked up from germline, CDR1 is SGHVS and CDR2 is FQNEAQ. With V trimmed by 5 bases and J by 6 bases, 11 bases remained unmatched. The CDR3 contains 15 residues. The CDR3 region is CASSREGGQGSEQYF. CDR3 in DNA: TGTGCCAGCAGCCGAGAGGGTGGACAGGGGTCCGAGCAGTACTTC.

This clone has a handful of counts. This chain uses TRBV5-4 with TRBJ2-5, with 8 bases matching TRBD2. The germline gives CDR1 SGHNT, CDR2 YYREEE (reference sequence). V dropped 0 bases and J dropped 4; count of bases not matched to a gene: 11. CDR3 length: 17 amino acids. Here the CDR3 reads CASSLAGGPSGRETQYF. DNA for the CDR3: TGTGCCAGCAGCTTGGCGGGAGGGCCTTCGGGGAGAGAGACCCAGTACTTC.

This clone was seen once. The chain employs TRBV18 and TRBJ2-2, with 7 bases identical to TRBD1. The CDR3 runs 15 residues. V shed 3 bases, J shed 4 bases, and the junction held 5 bases outside the gene matches. Germline CDR1 is KGHSH and CDR2 is LQKENI. This chain's CDR3 is CASSPDRARTGELFF. CDR3 nucleotide sequence: TGTGCCAGCTCACCCGACAGGGCTCGCACCGGGGAGCTGTTTTTT.

This clone occurred a few times. This chain joins TRBV27 and TRBJ1-1; 8 positions match TRBD1. J was trimmed by 8 bases and V by 7 bases; bases with no gene match: 15. Germline CDR1 is MNHEY and CDR2 is SMNVEV (reference sequence). The CDR3 extends over 15 amino acids. The CDR3 here is CASTNTGGAAQEAFF. CDR3 in DNA: TGTGCCAGCACCAACACAGGGGGGGCAGCACAGGAAGCTTTCTTT.

Notes on this clone: This CDR3 is also generated by other DNA sequences in the sample. This chain connects TRBV29-1 to TRBJ1-1, with a possible D match to TRBD1 (6 bases). The V end was cut by 5 bases, the J end by 1 base, with 8 bases between. Germline assignment: CDR1 SQVTM and CDR2 ANQGSEA. CDR3 length equals 12 residues. CDR3 region: CSVKQGNTEAFF. The CDR3 DNA sequence: TGCAGCGTTAAACAGGGGAACACTGAAGCTTTCTTT.

The chain combines TRBV28 with TRBJ2-5; D perhaps matches TRBD2 (6 bases). The V end was cut by 8 bases, the J end by 2 bases, with 21 bases between. CDR3 length: 16 amino acids. Germline CDR1 and CDR2: MDHEN and SYDVKM. CDR3 sequence: CASDEGLGDSQETQYF. CDR3 in DNA: TGTGCCAGCGATGAGGGTCTAGGGGACTCACAAGAGACCCAGTACTTC.

This sequence joins TRBV4-1 and TRBJ2-3; 7 bases agree with TRBD1. In germline, CDR1 is MGHRA, CDR2 YSYEKL. Germline trimming cut 0 bases from V and 6 bases from J; bases unmatched to any gene: 6. The CDR3 sequence is 15 residues long. As DNA, the CDR3 is TGCGCCAGCAGCCAAGATCGACAGGGCTATGATACGCAGTATTTT. The encoded protein is CASSQDRQGYDTQYF.

The V call is TRBV7-2, the J call TRBJ2-7; D is possibly TRBD1 (6 bases). The CDR3 has 15 amino acids. CDR1 is SGHTA, CDR2 FQGNSA, per germline. V lost 5 bases and J lost 4, with 18 bases in between. CDR3 sequence (DNA): TGTGCCAGCAGCAAAACCGGACAGTCGGGGTACGAGCAGTACGTC. Its translation: CASSKTGQSGYEQYV.

This chain joins TRBV7-2 and TRBJ2-5; TRBD2 might be the D (6 bases). Looked up from germline, CDR1 is SGHTA and CDR2 is FQGNSA. Trimming took off 1 base at V and 5 bases at J, with 14 bases between the two ends. The CDR3 has 15 amino acids. The CDR3 DNA reads as TGTGCCAGCAGCTTAGGGGGGAGGACGGGGGAGACCCAGTACTTC. Translated, it gives CASSLGGRTGETQYF.

This chain links TRBV19 with TRBJ2-1; 11 bases line up with TRBD2. CDR1 and CDR2 (germline): LNHDA, SQIVND (reference sequence). The CDR3 spans 19 residues. V shed 1 base, J shed 3 bases, and the junction held 11 bases outside the gene matches. CDR3 amino acids: CASSIGLSRSGRVYNEQFF. CDR3 DNA: TGTGCCAGTAGTATAGGATTGAGTCGTAGCGGGAGGGTCTACAATGAGCAGTTCTTC.

This clone was picked up a small number of times. This chain uses TRBV7-6 with TRBJ2-1, with D uncertain. CDR3 size: 15 residues. The germline gives CDR1 SGHVS, CDR2 FNYEAQ. Trimming took 1 base from V and 1 from J, leaving 8 bases between them. Here the CDR3 DNA reads TGTGCCAGCAGCTTAGAAGGAGTATCCTACAATGAGCAGTTCTTC. It codes for CASSLEGVSYNEQFF. Variable domain in full (rest from reference TRBV7-6 and TRBJ2-1): GAGVSQSPRYKVTKRGQDVALRCDPISGHVSLYWYRQALGQGPEFLTYFNYEAQQDKSGLPNDRFSAERPEGSISTLTIQRTEQRDSAMYRCASSLEGVSYNEQFFGPGTRLTVL.